The next 21 T cell receptor beta chains were all read from a single sample in a study of glioma-infiltrating T cells. Amplification of TCR alpha and beta CDR3 regions from RNA used iRepertoire nested multiplex PCR. Via MiXCR, TCRdb re-called the multiplex PCR reads, giving one row per CDR3 protein. The sample yields about 130,000 distinct CDR3 sequences, approximately 25% seen once. The sequenced material came from glioma tissue, nonneoplastic brain tissue, or PBMCs (not recorded which). Source of these receptors: a human donor with low-grade glioma or glioblastoma, undergoing nonglioma brain surgery, or in good health (not recorded which).

This clonotype showed up many times. V is TRBV7-2 and J is TRBJ2-3; 10 bases map to TRBD2. CDR1 SGHTA and CDR2 FQGNSA come from the germline V gene. V trimming: 5 bases; J trimming: 2 bases; junction bases outside the gene matches: 7. This CDR3 has 16 residues. DNA of the CDR3: TGTGCCAGCAGCCCCCGACTAGCGGGTATCACAGATACGCAGTATTTT. Translating gives CASSPRLAGITDTQYF.

In its sample, this clonotype was seen many times. V and J are TRBV6-1 and TRBJ2-1, with 10 bases identical to TRBD2. This CDR3 is 15 amino acids long. J lost 10 bases, V lost 4 bases, and 10 bases had no gene match. Germline CDR1 MNHNS, CDR2 SASEGT. CDR3: CASSGASGRAREQFF. The CDR3, as DNA: TGTGCCAGCAGTGGGGCCAGCGGGAGGGCCCGGGAGCAGTTCTTC.

This clonotype was counted at least ten times. The V call is TRBV3-1, the J call TRBJ1-1; D gene ambiguous. In germline, CDR1 is LGHDT, CDR2 YNNKEL (reference sequence). This CDR3 contains 14 residues. Between the trimmed V and J ends, which lost 1 base and 7 bases, there was a span of 13 bases. The CDR3 loop is CASSQGELGGEAFF. DNA for the CDR3: TGTGCCAGCAGCCAAGGCGAACTGGGCGGTGAAGCTTTCTTT.

The sample holds many counts of this clonotype. This chain connects TRBV6-2 or TRBV6-3 to TRBJ1-2; D is unresolved. Germline V gives CDR1 MNHEY, CDR2 SVGEGT. CDR3 length: 13 residues. Trimming took 0 bases from V and 2 from J, leaving 4 bases between them. The CDR3 DNA is TGTGCCAGCAGTTACTCGGACAACTATGGCTACACCTTC. It specifies CASSYSDNYGYTF.

There are many counts of this clonotype. The chain recombines TRBV27 with TRBJ1-3, with unresolved D. Germline V gives CDR1 MNHEY, CDR2 SMNVEV (reference sequence). This CDR3 is built from 13 residues. V was shortened by 2 bases and J by 3 bases, with 5 bases between the two germline ends. The CDR3 sequence: CASSLNGGNTIYF. The CDR3 DNA reads TGTGCCAGCAGTTTAAACGGTGGAAACACCATATATTTT.

Many counts were recorded for this clonotype. The J gene is TRBJ1-5, the V gene TRBV19, with 10 bases that match TRBD1. This CDR3 has 15 amino acids. Trimming took 4 bases from V and 7 from J; bases not matched to a gene: 7. The germline V gene encodes CDR1 LNHDA and CDR2 SQIVND (reference sequence). In DNA, the CDR3 is TGTGCCAGTAGTAGATGGGACAGGGGAGGACAGCCCCAGCATTTT. Protein: CASSRWDRGGQPQHF.

DNA of the CDR3: TGTGCCAGCAGGGGAGAAGGGAGGTACGATGAGCAGTTCTTC. Protein sequence: CASRGEGRYDEQFF. The chain is built from TRBV28 and TRBJ2-1, with D perhaps TRBD2 (6 bases). Germline V lookup: CDR1 MDHEN, CDR2 SYDVKM. The CDR3 loop spans 14 amino acids. Trimming pared 6 bases from V and 8 bases from J, leaving 17 bases between. The full variable domain, with the rest looked up from reference TRBV28 and TRBJ2-1, is DVKVTQSSRYLVKRTGEKVFLECVQDMDHENMFWYRQDPGLGLRLIYFSYDVKMKEKGDIPEGYSVSREKKERFSLILESASTNQTSMYLCASRGEGRYDEQFFGPGTRLTVL.

This rearrangement joins TRBV11-2 to TRBJ1-1; D call uncertain. The ends were cut back, 0 bases at V and 1 base at J, with 9 bases in the middle. This CDR3 is 15 amino acids long. Germline assignment: CDR1 SGHAT and CDR2 FQNNGV. CDR3 nucleotides: TGTGCCAGCAGCTTAGATGACGGCTCGAACACTGAAGCTTTCTTT. It is translated as CASSLDDGSNTEAFF.

On this clonotype itself: This may stem from a read error, because a much larger clone lies one nucleotide away. This sequence joins TRBV6-1 and TRBJ2-1; a possible D gene is TRBD2 (6 bases). Germline loops: CDR1 MNHNS, CDR2 SASEGT. The CDR3 length is 15 residues. The CDR3 sequence is CAGSTGGRADNEQFF. The CDR3 DNA is TGTGCCGGCAGTACCGGGGGAAGGGCCGACAATGAGCAGTTCTTC.

This clonotype was seen only a few times. The rearrangement links TRBV29-1 to TRBJ1-1; weak D call: TRBD1 (6 bases). Germline lookup yields CDR1 SQVTM and CDR2 ANQGSEA. This CDR3 is 14 amino acids long. The V end was cut by 5 bases, the J end by 3 bases, with 16 bases between. For the CDR3, the DNA is TGCAGCGTTTCGAGGGGGTCTGGGGACACTGAAGCTTTCTTT. It specifies CSVSRGSGDTEAFF.

This clonotype was detected only a few times. The CDR3 nucleotides are TGTGCCAGCAGCCACAACCAGATGGCAGAGACCCAGTACTTC. Translating it yields CASSHNQMAETQYF. The chain is built from TRBV7-9 and TRBJ2-5; D is ambiguous. V dropped 5 bases and J dropped 4 bases, with 14 bases sitting between them. Germline CDR1 and CDR2: SEHNR and FQNEAQ (reference sequence). There are 14 residues in the CDR3.

This clonotype came up many times. The CDR3 region has the DNA TGCAGTGCTAGACTACTAGCGGGACACAATGAGCAGTTCTTC. Its protein is CSARLLAGHNEQFF. The J gene is TRBJ2-1, the V gene TRBV20-1; 10 positions match TRBD2. From germline, CDR1 is DFQATT and CDR2 SNEGSKA (reference sequence). V lost 2 bases and J lost 5; bases outside the gene matches: 3. The CDR3 consists of 14 residues.

V gene TRBV28 combines with J gene TRBJ2-7; possibly TRBD1 for D (5 bases). V lost 5 bases and J 3 bases, leaving 11 bases between the germline ends. Germline V gives CDR1 MDHEN, CDR2 SYDVKM. The CDR3 length is 13 residues. DNA of the CDR3: TGTGCCAGCAGTGGGGCAGGGATCTACGAGCAGTACTTC. Translated, it gives CASSGAGIYEQYF.

At least ten counts were recorded for this clonotype. The chain has TRBV29-1 and TRBJ1-2, with D tentatively TRBD1 (5 bases). The CDR3 runs to 13 residues. Germline loops: CDR1 SQVTM, CDR2 ANQGSEA. V was clipped by 4 bases and J by 2 bases, with 11 bases between them. The CDR3 spells CSVVGGPNYGYTF. The DNA of the CDR3 is TGCAGCGTTGTCGGGGGACCCAACTATGGCTACACCTTC.

This clonotype was recorded at least ten times. The chain is built from TRBV28 and TRBJ2-3, with TRBD1 identical over 9 bases. The CDR3 loop spans 15 amino acids. Germline V gives CDR1 MDHEN, CDR2 SYDVKM. V trimming: 4 bases; J trimming: 6 bases; junction bases outside the gene matches: 8. CDR3 coding DNA: TGTGCCAGCAGTTCCGGGACAGGGACTGGGGATACGCAGTATTTT. This codes for CASSSGTGTGDTQYF.

This clonotype was found a few times. The chain carries TRBV29-1 and TRBJ1-1, with TRBD1 identical over 10 bases. The CDR3 consists of 11 residues. Trimming removed 8 bases from V and 11 bases from J; junction bases left unmatched: 8. CDR1 and CDR2 from the germline V gene are SQVTM and ANQGSEA. The CDR3 protein is CSRRDRGVAFF. CDR3 DNA: TGCAGCCGCCGGGACAGGGGAGTCGCTTTCTTT. Combining the CDR3 with reference TRBV29-1 and TRBJ1-1 gives the whole variable domain SAVISQKPSRDICQRGTSLTIQCQVDSQVTMMFWYRQQPGQSLTLIATANQGSEATYESGFVIDKFPISRPNLTFSTLTVSNMSPEDSSIYLCSRRDRGVAFFGQGTRLTVV.

This clonotype showed up many times. V gene TRBV20-1 combines with J gene TRBJ1-1, with D perhaps TRBD1 (5 bases). V was pared by 3 bases and J by 4 bases, with 15 bases between. CDR3 length equals 14 residues. Germline CDR1 DFQATT, CDR2 SNEGSKA (reference sequence). The CDR3 DNA reads as TGCAGTGCTAGTCTCCAGGGAAGCGGCACTGAAGCTTTCTTT. Translating gives CSASLQGSGTEAFF.

Note on this clonotype: Its ends do not fully match the called genes, so a read error is possible. The chain recombines TRBV9 with TRBJ1-2; D possibly corresponds to TRBD1 (5 bases). CDR1 and CDR2 (germline): SGDLS, YYNGEE. CDR3 length: 15 amino acids. The CDR3 sequence: CANSGRGTTRRGYTF. The CDR3 DNA sequence: TGTGCCAACAGCGGCCGCGGGACCACCCGGCGTGGCTACACCTTC.

At least ten counts were recorded for this clonotype. V usage is TRBV20-1 and J usage is TRBJ1-5; tentative D call: TRBD1 (5 bases). The CDR3 contains 15 residues. V shed 2 bases and J shed 4 bases, with 15 bases lying between them. Germline V CDR1 and CDR2: DFQATT, SNEGSKA (reference sequence). Here the CDR3 DNA reads TGCAGTGCTAGAAGACAGCAGGGCCGAAATCAGCCCCAGCATTTT. The encoded protein is CSARRQQGRNQPQHF.

This clonotype occurred many times. The chain joins TRBV12-3 or TRBV12-4 to TRBJ2-3; D gene uncertain. Trimming took off 7 bases at V and 4 bases at J, with 12 bases between the two ends. This CDR3 region has 13 residues. The DNA of the CDR3 is TGTGCCAGCACCCCCCAACGCCCAGATACGCAGTATTTT. It yields the protein CASTPQRPDTQYF.

At least ten counts were recorded for this clonotype. V gene TRBV6-1 combines with J gene TRBJ1-5; D possibly corresponds to TRBD1 (5 bases). CDR3 size: 13 residues. CDR1 MNHNS and CDR2 SASEGT come from the germline V gene. Between the trimmed V and J ends, which lost 3 bases and 6 bases, there was a span of 9 bases. The CDR3, as DNA: TGTGCCAGCAGTGACAGGGAATCTCAGCCCCAGCATTTT. It yields the protein CASSDRESQPQHF.